This paragraph reports one TCR beta chain. Its antigen is unknown. A second PCR, run for 7 to 11 cycles, used a sample-barcoded 5' primer plus a J-beta primer mix. TCRdb redid the calling of the 5' RACE reads with MiXCR, one entry per CDR3 protein. The table has 700,000 to 950,000 distinct CDR3 sequences, about 42% seen once. This sample stems from a study of blood T cells in healthy people across ages. Study-level findings and limits: The study regarded diversity estimates from one million T cells as underestimates. More naive CD4+ cells and higher diversity were found in long-lived than in aged donors.

Sample donors were healthy Caucasian individuals that came from Russia, aged roughly 6 to 100. V trimming: 5 bases; J trimming: 0 bases; junction bases outside the gene matches: 8. The CDR3 consists of 19 residues. Germline loops: CDR1 MNHNS, CDR2 SASEGT. The sequence derives from a woman aged 60-75 years in good health. Sequenced sample: blood. V gene TRBV6-1 combines with J gene TRBJ2-1; 15 nucleotides align to TRBD2. CDR3 in DNA: TGTGCCAGCAGTCGAGGGACTAGCGGGGGGCCCAGCTCCTACAATGAGCAGTTCTTC. Its translation is CASSRGTSGGPSSYNEQFF.